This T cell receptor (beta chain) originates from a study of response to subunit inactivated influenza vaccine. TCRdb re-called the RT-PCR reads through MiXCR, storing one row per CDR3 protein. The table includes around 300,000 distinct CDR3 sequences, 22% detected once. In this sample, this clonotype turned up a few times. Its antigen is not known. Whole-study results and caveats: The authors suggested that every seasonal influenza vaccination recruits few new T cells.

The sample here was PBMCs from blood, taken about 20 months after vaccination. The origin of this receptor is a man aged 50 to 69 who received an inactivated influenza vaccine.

This CDR3 is CASSLEGPSPLHF. In nucleotides, the CDR3 is TGTGCCAGCAGCTTGGAGGGTCCTTCACCCCTCCACTTT. V gene TRBV5-5 combines with J gene TRBJ1-6; D is ambiguous. Germline lookup yields CDR1 SGHKS and CDR2 YYEKEE (reference sequence). The V gene lost 0 bases and the J gene lost 9 bases, with 7 bases spanning the gap. The CDR3 contains 13 residues.